Included here is one TCR beta chain sequence, with context. This record belongs to a study of beta chain features in type 1 diabetes. Every isolated RNA sample was fully reverse transcribed, so sequencing captured expressed TCRB transcripts. Sequencing used immunoSEQ multiplex PCR; TCRdb keeps in-frame clones, though not all of them. The data contain 400,000 to 500,000 clones, approximately 15% of them singletons. Germline V CDR1 and CDR2: GTSNPN, SVGIG (reference sequence). V lost 5 bases to trimming and J lost 3 bases, with 15 bases between them. The CDR3 is made up of 14 amino acids. The clonotype comes from a man aged 25-40 years in good health. Input material: naive CD4+ T cells from blood. V is TRBV30 and J is TRBJ2-3; D is unresolved. The DNA for the CDR3 is TGTGCCTGGGCTCCCGGTGGTTGGACAGATACGCAGTATTTT. Its translation is CAWAPGGWTDTQYF.